A single sample gave rise to the 21 T cell receptor beta chains below, sequenced in a study of CD8+CD57+ T cells in acquired aplastic anemia. For CDR3 and TCR beta VDJ profiling, genomic DNA was the template used. MiXCR, run by TCRdb on the reads, gives a single entry per CDR3 protein. Of approximately 120,000 distinct CDR3 sequences listed, 30% to 45% are singletons. Selection for sequencing was limited to patients who had shown CD8+CD57+ cell expansion by flow cytometry. Material: sorted CD4+, CD8+, or CD8+CD57+ T cells (not recorded which) from PBMCs. The receptors here all came from a human donor with aplastic anemia.

This clonotype was counted a few times. The gene calls are TRBV7-2 and TRBJ1-3, with D unclear. The CDR3 contains 18 residues. The V gene's germline CDR1 is SGHTA and CDR2 FQGNSA. The V end was cut by 0 bases, the J end by 4 bases, with 19 bases between. For the CDR3, the DNA is TGTGCCAGCAGCTTAGCTATTAGTATAGGAGTCTTCGGAAACACCATATATTTT. Amino acid sequence: CASSLAISIGVFGNTIYF. Full variable domain (missing parts from reference TRBV7-2 and TRBJ1-3): GAGVSQSPSNKVTEKGKDVELRCDPISGHTALYWYRQSLGQGLEFLIYFQGNSAPDKSGLPSDRFSAERTGGSVSTLTIQRTQQEDSAVYLCASSLAISIGVFGNTIYFGEGSWLTVV.

The chain carries TRBV25-1 and TRBJ2-7, with a possible D match to TRBD1 (7 bases). The CDR3 sequence is 14 residues long. Germline V gene sequence: CDR1 MGHDK, CDR2 SYGVNS. V dropped 4 bases and J dropped 2 bases, with 12 bases sitting between them. The CDR3 bases are TGTGCCAGCAGTGTGGGCAGGGGGGCCTACGAGCAGTACTTC. Translating gives CASSVGRGAYEQYF.

About this clonotype itself: This may come from a read error, since a much larger clone is one base off. The chain carries TRBV6-1 and TRBJ1-3; no reliable D call. This CDR3 is 17 amino acids long. V gave up 5 bases and J gave up 1 base, with 18 bases separating them. Germline V gene lookup returns CDR1 MNHNS and CDR2 SASEGT. The CDR3 DNA sequence: TGTGCCAGCAGTCAATACGCAGGTATGGCTTCTGGAAACACCATATATTTT. This codes for CASSQYAGMASGNTIYF.

In this sample, this clonotype turned up many times. The rearrangement joins TRBV24-1 to TRBJ2-5; 7 nucleotides agree with TRBD1. This CDR3 region has 15 residues. V gave up 3 bases and J gave up 4 bases; unmatched junction bases: 7. CDR1 is KGHDR, CDR2 SFDVKD, per germline. The DNA for the CDR3 is TGTGCCACCAGTGATCGAAGGGGGCGCCTAGAGACCCAGTACTTC. Translation: CATSDRRGRLETQYF.

With respect to this clonotype: This CDR3 is missing its conserved last phenylalanine or tryptophan, likely due to a read error. The rearrangement links TRBV14 to TRBJ1-2, with 11 nucleotides matching TRBD1. The CDR3 covers 16 residues. Unmatched junction bases numbered 12, after V lost 6 bases and J lost 6 bases. The germline V gene encodes CDR1 SGHDN and CDR2 FVKESK. The CDR3 here is CASSFPRTGGRDGYTV. CDR3 in DNA: TGTGCCAGCAGTTTCCCTCGGACAGGGGGCCGTGATGGCTACACCGTC.

The V call is TRBV11-2, the J call TRBJ1-4, with 7 bases lining up with TRBD1. The CDR3 contains 15 residues. CDR1 and CDR2 from the germline V gene are SGHAT and FQNNGV. J gave up 5 bases and V 5 bases, and 8 bases lay outside the gene matches. CDR3 residues: CASSTRQGWNEKLFF. CDR3 DNA: TGTGCCAGCAGCACTCGACAGGGTTGGAATGAAAAACTGTTTTTT. The variable domain in full, with the rest retrieved from reference TRBV11-2 and TRBJ1-4, is EAGVAQSPRYKIIEKRQSVAFWCNPISGHATLYWYQQILGQGPKLLIQFQNNGVVDDSQLPKDRFSAERLKGVDSTLKIQPAKLEDSAVYLCASSTRQGWNEKLFFGSGTQLSVL.

About this clonotype: A much more abundant neighbour one base away suggests this may be a read error. The chain combines TRBV5-6 with TRBJ2-3, with TRBD2 identical over 8 bases. The CDR3 extends over 12 amino acids. Germline loops: CDR1 SGHDT, CDR2 YYEEEE. The V segment lost 5 bases and the J segment 5 bases; nucleotides outside the gene matches: 1. CDR3 residues: CASSREGDTQYF. The CDR3 DNA reads TGTGCCAGCAGTCGGGAGGGAGATACGCAGTATTTT. Based on the CDR3 plus reference TRBV5-6 and TRBJ2-3, the full variable domain is DAGVTQSPTHLIKTRGQQVTLRCSPKSGHDTVSWYQQALGQGPQFIFQYYEEEERQRGNFPDRFSGHQFPNYSSELNVNALLLGDSALYLCASSREGDTQYFGPGTRLTVL.

This clonotype was counted many times. This chain connects TRBV7-2 to TRBJ1-5; D unresolved. This CDR3 comprises 15 residues. Germline CDR1 SGHTA, CDR2 FQGNSA. V was clipped by 5 bases and J by 2 bases, with 13 bases between them. In nucleotides, the CDR3 is TGTGCCAGCAGCACGGTGGCAGTGGGCAATCAGCCCCAGCATTTT. This sequence encodes CASSTVAVGNQPQHF.

V and J are TRBV10-3 and TRBJ2-7; TRBD2 agrees at 7 bases. There are 14 residues in the CDR3. CDR1 is ENHRY, CDR2 SYGVKD, per germline. The V and J ends lost 4 bases and 7 bases, in that order; junction bases with no gene match: 10. CDR3 sequence: CAISGIAGGHEQYF. The CDR3 DNA is TGTGCCATCAGTGGGATAGCGGGCGGGCATGAGCAGTACTTC.

This sequence joins TRBV18 and TRBJ1-6; 8 nucleotides align to TRBD1. Germline V gene lookup returns CDR1 KGHSH and CDR2 LQKENI. Trimming took 4 bases from V and 14 from J; bases not matched to a gene: 13. The CDR3 has 15 amino acids. The CDR3 region has the DNA TGTGCCAGCTCACTTGGGACAGGCGATATATGGACCCTCCACTTT. Residues: CASSLGTGDIWTLHF.

By its share, this clonotype is medium-sized. The rearrangement uses TRBV25-1 and TRBJ2-3, with TRBD1 matching over 9 bases. Germline CDR1 is MGHDK and CDR2 is SYGVNS. V lost 1 base to trimming and J lost 4 bases; unmatched junction nucleotides: 6. This CDR3 has 16 residues. The CDR3 here is CASSESTGQGADTQYF. CDR3 sequence (DNA): TGTGCCAGCAGTGAATCTACGGGACAGGGAGCAGATACGCAGTATTTT. Using reference TRBV25-1 and TRBJ2-3 for the parts outside the CDR3, the full variable domain is EADIYQTPRYLVIGTGKKITLECSQTMGHDKMYWYQQDPGMELHLIHYSYGVNSTEKGDLSSESTVSRIRTEHFPLTLESARPSHTSQYLCASSESTGQGADTQYFGPGTRLTVL.

The chain has TRBV25-1 and TRBJ1-5; maybe TRBD1 (6 bases). Trimming took 3 bases from V and 3 from J, leaving 12 bases between them. The CDR3 runs 15 residues. The germline V gene has CDR1 MGHDK and CDR2 SYGVNS. CDR3 DNA: TGTGCCAGCAGTGAGTCCGGGACATACAATCAGCCCCAGCATTTT. As protein: CASSESGTYNQPQHF.

Turning to this clonotype: This may stem from a read error, because a much larger clone lies one nucleotide away. The rearrangement joins TRBV19 to TRBJ1-1; D uncertain. The germline CDR1 and CDR2 sequences are LNHDA and SQIVND (reference sequence). This CDR3 contains 13 residues. The CDR3 region has the DNA TGTGCCAGTAGTATCGTCAGGAACACTGAAGTTTTCTTT. This codes for CASSIVRNTEVFF.

The V call is TRBV20-1, the J call TRBJ2-7, with a weak D call TRBD2 (6 bases). Deletions cut 4 bases from V and 1 base from J, with 20 bases between. This CDR3 contains 16 residues. Germline CDR1 is DFQATT and CDR2 is SNEGSKA (reference sequence). This CDR3 reads CSAMSLGGQESYEQYF. As DNA, the CDR3 is TGCAGTGCTATGAGCTTGGGGGGTCAGGAATCCTACGAGCAGTACTTC.

This clonotype came up a few times. The J gene is TRBJ2-3, the V gene TRBV3-1; the D is unclear. Trimming took off 2 bases at V and 2 bases at J, with 14 bases between the two ends. Germline CDR1 LGHDT, CDR2 YNNKEL (reference sequence). CDR3 length equals 16 residues. The CDR3 protein is CASSQRRNLVTDTQYF. The CDR3 DNA sequence: TGTGCCAGCAGCCAACGGAGAAATTTGGTCACAGATACGCAGTATTTT.

Many counts were recorded for this clonotype. The rearrangement uses TRBV27 and TRBJ1-1, with D unclear. Trimming took off 5 bases at V and 1 base at J, with 8 bases between the two ends. CDR1 is MNHEY and CDR2 is SMNVEV in the germline V gene (reference sequence). The CDR3 has 13 residues. In nucleotides, the CDR3 is TGTGCCAGCAGTCCCGCAGGGAACACTGAAGCTTTCTTT. Amino acids: CASSPAGNTEAFF.

On this clonotype: A much larger clone lies a single base off, so this may be a read error. This rearrangement joins TRBV11-2 to TRBJ1-1, with 8 bases lining up with TRBD1. Germline CDR1 reads SGHAT; CDR2 reads FQNNGV. This CDR3 comprises 15 residues. Here the CDR3 reads CASSLGAGGRTEVFF. As DNA, the CDR3 is TGTGCCAGCAGCTTAGGTGCAGGGGGCAGGACTGAAGTTTTCTTT.

This clonotype came up many times. The chain combines TRBV7-9 with TRBJ2-4; D gene unclear. CDR1 and CDR2 (germline): SEHNR, FQNEAQ (reference sequence). This CDR3 is 11 amino acids long. V dropped 5 bases and J dropped 11 bases, with 10 bases sitting between them. In DNA form, the CDR3 reads TGTGCCAGCAGCATCGACATTGTTCAGTACTTC. Its translation: CASSIDIVQYF. Full variable domain (rest looked up from reference TRBV7-9 and TRBJ2-4): DTGVSQNPRHKITKRGQNVTFRCDPISEHNRLYWYRQTLGQGPEFLTYFQNEAQLEKSRLLSDRFSAERPKGSFSTLEIQRTEQGDSAMYLCASSIDIVQYFGAGTRLSVL.

This clonotype was seen ten or more times. This sequence joins TRBV25-1 and TRBJ2-1; 10 bases agree with TRBD1. CDR3 length: 15 amino acids. Germline values: CDR1 MGHDK, CDR2 SYGVNS. With V trimmed by 4 bases and J by 1 base, 1 base remained unmatched. DNA for the CDR3: TGTGCCAGCAGTGGGGGACAGGGGTCCTACAATGAGCAGTTCTTC. Its protein is CASSGGQGSYNEQFF.

The chain links TRBV6-5 to TRBJ1-2; no firm D call. Germline CDR1 MNHEY, CDR2 SVGAGI. CDR3 length: 16 residues. The V end was cut by 0 bases, the J end by 3 bases, with 14 bases between. The CDR3 coding sequence is TGTGCCAGCAGTTACTCGAGAGAGGTTCCCCACTATGGCTACACCTTC. It yields the protein CASSYSREVPHYGYTF.

Of note for this clonotype: Being one base from a much bigger clone, this may be a read error. This chain links TRBV9 with TRBJ1-5, with a possible D match to TRBD1 (6 bases). CDR3 length equals 15 residues. Germline values: CDR1 SGDLS, CDR2 YYNGEE. CDR3 loop: CASSPGGQQNQPQRF. The CDR3 DNA is TGTGCCAGCAGCCCCGGTGGACAGCAAAATCAGCCCCAGCGTTTT.